The clone carrying this T cell receptor (beta chain) was picked up many times. The time point was: persistent/refractory GD, antithyroid drugs over 5 years with positive TRAb. Scientists built the TCR library using RNA that was extracted from PBMCs. By American Thyroid Association guidelines, Graves' disease was diagnosed in the cohort. These data come from a study of regulatory T cells in long-lasting Graves disease. The V and J ends lost 1 base and 5 bases respectively, with 12 bases between them. Germline CDR1 SGHKS, CDR2 YYEKEE (reference sequence). This CDR3 has 14 residues. Building the TCR beta libraries relied on iRepertoire HTBI primers, and CDR3 regions underwent Arm-PCR. TCRdb re-called the multiplex PCR reads through MiXCR, storing one row per CDR3 protein. The sample holds 300,000 or so distinct CDR3 sequences; about 20% are singletons and the top ten take just under 30%.

This clonotype was obtained from a female donor with Graves disease. Specimen: peripheral blood mononuclear cells (PBMCs), collected when the disease was refractory, from a patient treated with antithyroid drugs. The chain links TRBV5-5 to TRBJ2-5; D remains unclear. The CDR3 nucleotides are TGTGCCAGCAGCTTGACCCGCCCTCGGGAGACCCAGTACTTC. Its translation: CASSLTRPRETQYF.